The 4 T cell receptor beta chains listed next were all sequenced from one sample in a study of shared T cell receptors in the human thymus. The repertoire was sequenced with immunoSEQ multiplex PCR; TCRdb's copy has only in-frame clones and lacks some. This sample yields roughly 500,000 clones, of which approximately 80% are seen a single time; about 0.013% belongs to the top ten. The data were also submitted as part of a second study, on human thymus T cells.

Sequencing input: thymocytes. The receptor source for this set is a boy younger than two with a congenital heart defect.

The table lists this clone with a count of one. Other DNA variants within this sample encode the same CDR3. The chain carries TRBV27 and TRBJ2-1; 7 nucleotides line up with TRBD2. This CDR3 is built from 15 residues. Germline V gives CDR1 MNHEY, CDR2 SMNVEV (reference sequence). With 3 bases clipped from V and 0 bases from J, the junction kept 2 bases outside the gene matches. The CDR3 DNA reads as TGTGCCAGCAGTTTTCGCGGGAGCTCCTACAATGAGCAGTTCTTC. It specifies CASSFRGSSYNEQFF.

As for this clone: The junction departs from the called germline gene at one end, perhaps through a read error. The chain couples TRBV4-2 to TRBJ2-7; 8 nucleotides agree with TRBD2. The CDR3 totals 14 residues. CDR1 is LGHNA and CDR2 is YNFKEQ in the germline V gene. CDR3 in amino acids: CASSQKTAGTRKLF. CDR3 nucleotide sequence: TGTGCCAGCAGCCAAAAAACCGCCGGGACTAGAAAACTCTTC.

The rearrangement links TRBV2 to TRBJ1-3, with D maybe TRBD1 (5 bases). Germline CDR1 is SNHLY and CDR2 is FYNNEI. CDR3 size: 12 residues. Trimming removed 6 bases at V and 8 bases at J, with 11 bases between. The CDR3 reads CASRAGMDTIYF. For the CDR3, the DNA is TGTGCCAGCAGGGCAGGGATGGACACCATATATTTT.

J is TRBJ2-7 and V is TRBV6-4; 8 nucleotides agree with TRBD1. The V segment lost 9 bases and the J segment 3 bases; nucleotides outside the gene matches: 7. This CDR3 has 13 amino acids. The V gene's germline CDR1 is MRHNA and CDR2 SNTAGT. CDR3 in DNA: TGTGCCAGACAGACAGGGGTCCGCTACGAGCAGTACTTC. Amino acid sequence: CARQTGVRYEQYF.